The present T cell receptor beta chain was sequenced within a study of T cells after yellow fever vaccination (dated by TCRdb to the late 2010s). Looking at the study overall: The SMART-Seq v4 Ultra Low Input RNA kit was used to prepare libraries from fractions with low cell numbers. To track T-cell clones before and after primary and booster YFV17D yellow fever vaccination, bulk TCR alpha and beta repertoires were sequenced longitudinally. The cohort comprised two healthy male donors, one aged 18 to 30 and one aged 30 to 40 years. Bulk PBMC replicates and cell subsets were isolated from blood drawn at multiple timepoints before and after both primary and secondary immunization. Findings and caveats that apply to the study as a whole: Because only a couple of donors were included in the study, the extent to which the findings can be generalized is limited. Because abundant contaminating clonotypes from the bulk population could be contained in FACS-sorted repertoires, computational filtering was required. After the booster, most clones that had expanded after primary vaccination were detected again (about 97% of CD4 and around 88% of CD8), suggesting broad maintenance of memory. Compared with the primary T-cell response, the secondary T-cell response was weaker but faster, peaking on day 5 rather than day 15. A small fraction of clonotypes showed up in both the CD4 and CD8 compartments, probably as a result of convergent recombination.

The CDR3 numbers 15 residues from cysteine through phenylalanine. Only the CDR3 DNA stays, 45 bases, in frame from base 1. CDR1 and CDR2 (DFQATT, SNEGSKA) derive from the germline V gene (reference sequence). V has 8 bases trimmed and J has 8 bases trimmed; junction bases matching no gene number 15. This clonotype was found a few times. Its antigen remains unidentified. Qualities for individual bases were not recorded, and no much larger clone is one base off. TCRdb names Illumina NovaSeq 6000 as the instrument used. Synthesis of TCR cDNA relied on 5'RACE template switching, a step that introduced a universal primer site along with unique molecular identifiers. cDNA synthesis was primed from both the TCR alpha and TCR beta constant segments. Library amplification used two PCR steps, and the second PCR step added sample barcodes and sequencing adapters. Sequencing of the libraries was done on either Illumina HiSeq 2500 (2x100 bp) or NovaSeq (2x150 bp). Per the source publication's procedure: MIGEC was used to demultiplex reads and collapse the reads into UMI consensus sequences, and MiXCR was used for V(D)J alignment. Vaccine-responding clonotypes were defined with edgeR using replicate PBMC samples, requiring FDR below 0.01 and a log2 fold change above 5 up to day 15. Bulk clonotypes were assigned CD4 or CD8 identity according to which sequenced CD4 or CD8 repertoire held them at higher abundance. The public reads were reanalyzed by TCRdb: fastp trimming at Q25, MiXCR alignment, in-frame beta chains only. Rows merge per CDR3 protein into single entries with the most common DNA and genes. The V and J calls follow TCRdb's processing rather than the paper's. The table for this sample lists around 320,000 distinct CDR3 sequences; around 8.6% of them were counted only once. Clones ranked in the top ten supply 3% to 4% of the sample.

In light of the paper, this sample's treatment or condition label describes: live attenuated yellow fever vaccine strain. PBMCs were isolated from peripheral blood using a standard Ficoll-Paque protocol. Dynabeads CD4 and CD8 positive selection kits were used to isolate CD4 and CD8 T-cell fractions. TriZol was used to extract RNA from bulk PBMCs, CD4 and CD8 fractions, and dextramer-positive and dextramer-negative fractions. Source: CD4+ T cells sorted from PBMCs, taken 5 days after the yellow fever booster vaccination. The chain employs TRBV20-1 and TRBJ2-3; 11 bases in the middle match TRBD1. The source of this sequence is a young man who received the YFV17D yellow fever vaccine. The CDR3 region has the sequence CSQENPDRGLGTQYF. The nucleotides read TGCAGTCAAGAGAACCCGGACAGGGGGCTGGGTACGCAGTATTTT.